A single sample gave rise to the 10 T cell receptor beta chains below, sequenced in a study of T cells after yellow fever vaccination. TCRdb itself ran the 5' RACE reads through MiXCR, one entry per CDR3 protein. The top ten clones hold around 3.2% of a sample with roughly 320,000 distinct CDR3 sequences, approximately 12% of them seen once. Here the sequenced sample was CD4+ T cells sorted from PBMCs, taken 45 days after the yellow fever booster vaccination. The receptors come from a man younger than 35 who received the YFV17D yellow fever vaccine.

The table lists this clonotype with many counts. The rearrangement uses TRBV14 and TRBJ1-5; D uncertain. The germline V and J ends were trimmed by 3 bases and 5 bases, with 8 bases remaining between them. CDR1 and CDR2 from the germline V gene are SGHDN and FVKESK. The CDR3 totals 13 residues. DNA of the CDR3: TGTGCCAGCAGCCAGGGTCCTGATCAGCCCCAGCATTTT. This encodes CASSQGPDQPQHF.

This clonotype came up a few times. J is TRBJ2-1 and V is TRBV5-1; 9 bases agree with TRBD1. This CDR3 comprises 14 residues. V was pared by 7 bases and J by 3 bases, with 5 bases of the junction left unmatched. CDR1 and CDR2 from the germline V gene are SGHRS and YFSETQ. CDR3 residues: CASGPGQGYNEQFF. The CDR3 region has the DNA TGCGCCAGCGGACCGGGACAGGGCTACAATGAGCAGTTCTTC.

J is TRBJ2-7 and V is TRBV7-2; 10 positions agree with TRBD1. The CDR3 loop spans 16 amino acids. Germline CDR1 and CDR2: SGHTA and FQGNSA. The V gene end was trimmed by 5 bases and the J gene end by 5 bases; junction bases not matched to a gene: 12. The CDR3 DNA sequence: TGTGCCAGCAGCCCGGGACAGGGGTTCTTCCCGGACGAGCAGTACTTC. This gives the protein CASSPGQGFFPDEQYF.

This clonotype occurred a few times. V and J are TRBV15 and TRBJ2-5; no clear D. The germline CDR1 and CDR2 sequences are LNHNV and YYDKDF (reference sequence). The CDR3 runs to 12 residues. V was cut by 0 bases and J by 5 bases, with 4 bases left in between. In DNA, the CDR3 is TGTGCCACCAGCAGAGATTGGGAGACCCAGTACTTC. Protein: CATSRDWETQYF. Together with reference TRBV15 and TRBJ2-5, the CDR3 gives the full variable domain: DAMVIQNPRYQVTQFGKPVTLSCSQTLNHNVMYWYQQKSSQAPKLLFHYYDKDFNNEADTPDNFQSRRPNTSFCFLDIRSPGLGDTAMYLCATSRDWETQYFGPGTRLLVL.

This clonotype was counted a few times. V gene TRBV7-9 combines with J gene TRBJ1-1; D not resolved. This CDR3 region has 14 residues. Trimming left V 4 bases short and J 1 base short, with 10 bases between. CDR1 and CDR2 (germline): SEHNR, FQNEAQ (reference sequence). CDR3 protein: CASSSELWNTEAFF. The CDR3 bases are TGTGCCAGCAGCTCTGAGTTGTGGAACACTGAAGCTTTCTTT.

In this sample, this clonotype turned up a few times. The chain combines TRBV20-1 with TRBJ2-5; no clear D. V was shortened by 3 bases and J by 4 bases, with 9 bases between the two germline ends. Germline V CDR1 and CDR2: DFQATT, SNEGSKA (reference sequence). The CDR3 has 12 residues. The CDR3 coding sequence is TGCAGTGCTAGGAGCTCCCGAGAGACCCAGTACTTC. Translated: CSARSSRETQYF.

This clonotype was seen a handful of times. The rearrangement joins TRBV15 to TRBJ2-2; 14 nucleotides match TRBD2. The CDR3 has 18 amino acids. With 3 bases clipped from V and 4 bases from J, the junction kept 7 bases outside the gene matches. The germline CDR1 and CDR2 sequences are LNHNV and YYDKDF (reference sequence). In DNA form, the CDR3 reads TGTGCCACCAGCAGGGGACTAGCGGGGGCGGTAGGCACCGGGGAGCTGTTTTTT. Its translation: CATSRGLAGAVGTGELFF.

V gene TRBV7-3 combines with J gene TRBJ2-3; no clear D gene. The CDR3 length is 13 residues. The germline V gene has CDR1 SGHTA and CDR2 FQGTGA. The V gene lost 5 bases and the J gene lost 4 bases, with 10 bases spanning the gap. The CDR3 reads CASSTNQADTQYF. The CDR3 region has the DNA TGTGCCAGCAGCACCAACCAGGCAGATACGCAGTATTTT.

A few counts support this clonotype. The J gene is TRBJ1-6, the V gene TRBV11-2, with D uncertain. CDR1 SGHAT and CDR2 FQNNGV come from the germline V gene. The CDR3 length is 12 residues. V lost 3 bases and J lost 9, with 6 bases in between. The CDR3 nucleotides are TGTGCCAGCAGCTTTCCCCCTTCACCCCTCCACTTT. The encoded protein is CASSFPPSPLHF.

The chain has TRBV7-3 and TRBJ2-3; 15 bases line up with TRBD2. The CDR3 is 17 residues long. Trimming removed 2 bases from V and 4 bases from J; junction bases left unmatched: 4. The germline CDR1 and CDR2 sequences are SGHTA and FQGTGA. Written as DNA, the CDR3 is TGTGCCAGCAGCTTATGGGGGACTAGCGGGGGGCCAGATACGCAGTATTTT. Translation gives CASSLWGTSGGPDTQYF.